This TCR beta chain was captured by sequencing in a study of early T cells in non-severe SARS-CoV-2 infection. Overall study context: With bulk RNA from unsorted whole blood as input, sequencing yielded unpaired chains. Study results and caveats: In VDJdb matching, anti-spike CD8 responses were favored while private and CD4 specificities went missing.

With regard to this clonotype: Its antigen is currently unknown.

Each cDNA molecule carried a unique molecular identifier. TCRdb reprocessed the 5' RACE reads via MiXCR and lists one record per CDR3 protein. The profile shows approximately 64,000 distinct CDR3 sequences, 20% of them singletons. V was shortened by 1 base and J by 6 bases, with 6 bases between the two germline ends. The CDR3 contains 12 residues. Germline-derived CDR1 and CDR2 are MGHDK and SYGVNS. This chain connects TRBV25-1 to TRBJ1-1; tentative D call: TRBD1 (5 bases). This sequence originates from an adult who was a healthcare worker with PCR-confirmed SARS-CoV-2 infection or an uninfected control (not recorded which). This material consisted of whole blood, taken at baseline. CDR3 protein: CASSESGPEAFF. The CDR3 DNA reads TGTGCCAGCAGTGAATCGGGACCTGAAGCTTTCTTT.